The 12 T cell receptor beta chains presented below share a single source sample, sequenced in a study of response to subunit inactivated influenza vaccine. TCRdb re-called the RT-PCR reads through MiXCR, storing one row per CDR3 protein. The repertoire includes about 180,000 distinct CDR3 sequences, approximately 9.2% of them detected once, and about 11% sits in the top ten. The sample here was non-naive T cells sorted from PBMCs, taken on the day of vaccination. These receptors originate from a man aged 45-65 years who received an inactivated influenza vaccine.

This clonotype was observed a few times. CDR3 sequence: CASSLAGLRDTQYF. CDR3 nucleotide sequence: TGTGCCAGCAGCTTAGCGGGTTTGAGAGATACGCAGTATTTT. This chain links TRBV7-2 with TRBJ2-3; D is uncertain. V was trimmed by 0 bases and J by 5 bases, leaving 9 bases between them. Germline values: CDR1 SGHTA, CDR2 FQGNSA. CDR3 size: 14 residues.

This clonotype was seen a few times. V gene TRBV28 combines with J gene TRBJ2-2; D not resolved. V was pared by 6 bases and J by 10 bases, with 12 bases between. CDR3 size: 12 residues. Germline V gene lookup returns CDR1 MDHEN and CDR2 SYDVKM. This CDR3 is CASREQRLELFF. The DNA of the CDR3 is TGTGCCAGCAGGGAACAGCGCTTGGAGCTGTTTTTT.

The V and J genes are TRBV4-3 and TRBJ2-1; 10 bases map to TRBD1. Trimming took 0 bases from V and 5 from J; bases not matched to a gene: 7. The CDR3 loop spans 17 amino acids. Germline assignment: CDR1 LGHNA and CDR2 YSLEER. The CDR3 nucleotides are TGCGCCAGCAGCCAAGATTTTTACGGGACAGGGGACAATGAGCAGTTCTTC. Translation: CASSQDFYGTGDNEQFF.

This clonotype has more than one count but fewer than ten. The CDR3 loop reads CSASPGGGELFF. For the CDR3, the DNA is TGCAGTGCTAGCCCGGGTGGCGGGGAGCTGTTTTTT. The V call is TRBV20-1, the J call TRBJ2-2; D gene ambiguous. V lost 3 bases and J lost 7, with 9 bases in between. The CDR3 spans 12 residues. CDR1 and CDR2 from the germline V gene are DFQATT and SNEGSKA (reference sequence).

This clonotype was detected a few times. The CDR3 protein is CAIKGPDTDTQYF. The CDR3 DNA reads TGTGCCATCAAAGGACCGGACACAGATACGCAGTATTTT. The chain carries TRBV10-3 and TRBJ2-3; no firm D call. Trimming cost V 7 bases and J 2 bases, with 10 bases left between them. The CDR3 has 13 amino acids. Germline V gene lookup returns CDR1 ENHRY and CDR2 SYGVKD.

In this sample, this clonotype turned up a few times. V and J are TRBV20-1 and TRBJ2-7; 7 bases are shared with TRBD2. This CDR3 is 13 amino acids long. Germline V lookup: CDR1 DFQATT, CDR2 SNEGSKA (reference sequence). V lost 4 bases, J lost 7 bases, and 10 bases stayed unmatched. CDR3 in DNA: TGCAGTGCTACGGCTAGCGGAGCTGGGGAGCAGTACTTC. It encodes CSATASGAGEQYF.

The chain recombines TRBV7-3 with TRBJ2-2; weak D call: TRBD1 (5 bases). In germline, CDR1 is SGHTA, CDR2 FQGTGA. Trimming stripped 5 bases from V and 1 base from J, with 8 bases between. This CDR3 is 14 amino acids long. CDR3 amino acids: CASSEGQNTGELFF. DNA of the CDR3: TGTGCCAGCAGCGAAGGACAGAACACCGGGGAGCTGTTTTTT.

This clonotype was counted ten times or more. The rearrangement uses TRBV6-2 or TRBV6-3 and TRBJ2-1; the match to TRBD1 covers 8 bases. CDR1 and CDR2 (germline): MNHEY, SVGEGT. The CDR3 length is 17 residues. The V segment lost 7 bases and the J segment 5 bases; nucleotides outside the gene matches: 16. CDR3: CASTQGGWDRRNNEQFF. CDR3 nucleotide sequence: TGTGCCAGCACCCAAGGAGGGTGGGACAGGAGGAACAATGAGCAGTTCTTC.

There are a few counts of this clonotype. The chain has TRBV7-7 and TRBJ2-5; D is unclear. The CDR3 length is 14 residues. Germline CDR1 SSHAT, CDR2 FNYEAQ (reference sequence). V was shortened by 5 bases and J by 4 bases, with 14 bases between the two germline ends. Written as DNA, the CDR3 is TGTGCCAGCAGCCCCAGCTCTTCAATAGAGACCCAGTACTTC. Protein: CASSPSSSIETQYF. Together with reference TRBV7-7 and TRBJ2-5, the CDR3 gives the full variable domain: GAGVSQSPRYKVTKRGQDVTLRCDPISSHATLYWYQQALGQGPEFLTYFNYEAQPDKSGLPSDRFSAERPEGSISTLTIQRTEQRDSAMYRCASSPSSSIETQYFGPGTRLLVL.

The chain couples TRBV7-9 to TRBJ2-3, with TRBD1 identical over 10 bases. Germline V lookup: CDR1 SEHNR, CDR2 FQNEAQ (reference sequence). J was trimmed by 2 bases and V by 5 bases; bases with no gene match: 10. This CDR3 spans 17 amino acids. CDR3 bases: TGTGCCAGCAGCGACCTCGGGACAGGGGTCGTCACAGATACGCAGTATTTT. It translates to CASSDLGTGVVTDTQYF.

The chain couples TRBV14 to TRBJ2-7; 8 bases are shared with TRBD2. The V gene end was trimmed by 0 bases and the J gene end by 0 bases; junction bases not matched to a gene: 1. The CDR3 covers 15 residues. Germline lookup yields CDR1 SGHDN and CDR2 FVKESK. The CDR3 spells CASSQELAASYEQYF. CDR3 DNA sequence: TGTGCCAGCAGCCAAGAACTAGCGGCCTCCTACGAGCAGTACTTC.

This clonotype was seen only a few times. The chain couples TRBV6-2 or TRBV6-3 to TRBJ2-1; TRBD2 agrees at 8 bases. Germline CDR1 MNHEY, CDR2 SVGEGT. J gave up 0 bases and V 9 bases, and 4 bases lay outside the gene matches. The CDR3 has 14 amino acids. CDR3 region: CASLSGSSYNEQFF. DNA of the CDR3: TGTGCCAGTCTCAGCGGGAGCTCCTACAATGAGCAGTTCTTC.